A selection of T cell receptor beta chains follows, all from one sample in a study of blood T cell repertoires in COVID-19. TCRdb keeps only in-frame clones here, not all; method: immunoSEQ multiplex PCR. Here the sample spans about 35,000 clones, 80% to 90% being singletons. Sequenced sample: peripheral blood. These receptor sequences come from a man aged 55 to 70 in a cohort sampled during active COVID-19. The conserved cysteine and the conserved F or W are not part of the CDR3 here. Each record gives: V gene, J gene, CDR3 protein.

>TRBV5-8|TRBJ1-2
ASSFGRRDGYT
>TRBV10-2|TRBJ1-1
ASSDPVQQGADTEAF
>TRBV6-1|TRBJ1-2
ASSDSGLTYGYT
>TRBV7-9|TRBJ2-5
ASSLARRETQY
>TRBV5-4|TRBJ2-5
AAGGGRSGETQY
>TRBV10-3|TRBJ2-3
AISEGVGAQY
>TRBV29-1|TRBJ2-7
SVGQNSYEQY
>TRBV7-9|TRBJ1-4
ASSSRGMREKLF
>TRBV7-2|TRBJ2-3
ASSLQNPLTDTQY
>TRBV6-5|TRBJ2-4
AVAGSAKNIQY
>TRBV2|TRBJ1-2
ASSVRAGGVGYT
>TRBV4-2|TRBJ2-3
ASSQDRGTDTQY
>TRBV20-1|TRBJ1-1
SVGQGAEAF
>TRBV5-6|TRBJ1-1
ASSLGPRGLNTEAF
>TRBV7-2|TRBJ2-2
ASSLGGGAAGELF
>TRBV24-1|TRBJ2-1
ATSDSSDWGLGEQF
>TRBV28|TRBJ2-3
ASSPFGGVTDTQY
>TRBV15|TRBJ1-5
ATSRDRGIGQPQH
>TRBV3-1/TRBV3-2|TRBJ2-5
ASSQDASRKTQY
>TRBV24-1|TRBJ1-1
ATSGAGREAF
>TRBV9|TRBJ2-5
ASSPEGRTQY
>TRBV4-3|TRBJ1-6
ASSLRTGNSPLH
>TRBV27|TRBJ1-5
ASSETPRTLNQPQH
>TRBV28|TRBJ2-1
ASNIAGGAYNEQF
>TRBV7-7|TRBJ2-1
ASSLGGNYNEQF
>TRBV21-1|TRBJ2-1
AIPRGCYNEQF
>TRBV13|TRBJ2-7
ASSRSTGAPYEQY
>TRBV19|TRBJ2-3
ASSLMGLAGADTQY
>TRBV4-1|TRBJ1-1
ASSQSTGIAFEAF
>TRBV7-2|TRBJ2-2
ASNQPARGQVSHGELF
>TRBV7-9|TRBJ2-3
ASSFYSDSTDTQY
>TRBV6-1|TRBJ1-5
ASSEQTGGLGQPQH
>TRBV29-1|TRBJ1-2
SVSTGTGGYGYT
>TRBV9|TRBJ2-7
ASSVGGEPYYEQY
>TRBV6-5|TRBJ1-2
ASTNPGGIGYT
>TRBV5-1|TRBJ1-2
ASSPRASLSYGYT
>TRBV13|TRBJ1-2
ASSLEQGLGYGYT
>TRBV20-1|TRBJ1-1
SARDQGAAF
>TRBV24-1|TRBJ2-1
ATSASLGRASGEPYNEQF
>TRBV10-1|TRBJ2-2
ASSEAPHRSGELF
>TRBV28|TRBJ1-1
ASSAGPTGAF
>TRBV12-3/TRBV12-4|TRBJ2-7
ASSTGNSYEQY
>TRBV19|TRBJ2-7
ASSPGTGAEQY
>TRBV5-1|TRBJ2-3
ASSLGPRALTDTQY
>TRBV2|TRBJ2-6
ASLRGSGANVLT
>TRBV6-5|TRBJ1-6
ASKIGESPLH
>TRBV28|TRBJ1-1
ASTLSQANTEAF
>TRBV6-5|TRBJ2-7
ASRGEAGGSYEQY
>TRBV9|TRBJ2-7
ASSVRGSPYEQY
>TRBV6-5|TRBJ2-7
ASSSGLAEAYEQY